Listed below are T cell receptor beta chains from one sample, sequenced in a study of T cells after somatic rescue of genetic block. The method was immunoSEQ multiplex PCR; TCRdb's version includes in-frame clones alone and lacks a portion of them. The data contain under 15,000 clones, roughly 73% of them singletons. Specimen: peripheral blood mononuclear cells (PBMCs). Every receptor here comes from a boy between 10 and 17 years old. CDR3s include the opening cysteine and the closing phenylalanine or tryptophan. D genes are given only for firm matches. Size tells how often a clone was seen (once, few, many) or the class of an expanded clone, and some rows leave it out.

TRBJ2-7	TRBD2	TRBV11-1	.	CASSPGLAYEQYF	TGTGCCAGCAGCCCAGGACTAGCCTACGAGCAGTACTTC
TRBJ2-5	TRBD2	TRBV6-5	.	CATSVPWASGSAQYF	TGTGCCACCTCAGTGCCCTGGGCTAGCGGGAGTGCCCAGTACTTC
TRBJ2-1	TRBD2	TRBV5-1	.	CASSLVLAGAWDEQFF	TGCGCCAGCAGCTTGGTCCTAGCGGGGGCCTGGGATGAGCAGTTCTTC
TRBJ2-7	TRBD2	TRBV9	.	CASSVTPGGGGIDEQYF	TGTGCCAGCAGCGTAACTCCCGGGGGGGGCGGAATAGACGAGCAGTACTTC
TRBJ2-2	.	TRBV9	.	CASSVWTGNTGELFF	TGTGCCAGCAGCGTATGGACGGGAAACACCGGGGAGCTGTTTTTT
TRBJ1-2	TRBD1	TRBV19	.	CASTQGQGYGYTF	TGTGCCAGTACCCAAGGACAGGGCTATGGCTACACCTTC
TRBJ1-5	.	TRBV18	few	CASSGDTDQPQHF	TGTGCCAGCTCAGGGGACACCGATCAGCCCCAGCATTTT
TRBJ2-3	.	TRBV10-2	.	CASSESKIHTQYF	TGCGCCAGCAGTGAGTCGAAAATCCATACGCAGTATTTT
TRBJ2-2	TRBD1	TRBV30	.	CAWRLPGQGIPLILGELFF	TGTGCCTGGAGATTGCCGGGACAGGGGATCCCCCTAATTCTTGGGGAGCTGTTTTTT
TRBJ1-5	.	TRBV28	.	CASSLWSAGPVNQPQHF	TGTGCCAGCAGTTTATGGAGTGCAGGGCCTGTTAATCAGCCCCAGCATTTT
TRBJ2-5	.	TRBV4-1	.	CASSQDTPRPQETQYF	TGCGCCAGCAGCCAAGATACCCCCCGGCCCCAAGAGACCCAGTACTTC
TRBJ1-5	.	TRBV6-1	.	CASSWVTGRQPQHF	TGTGCCAGCAGTTGGGTCACAGGGAGGCAGCCCCAGCATTTT
TRBJ1-2	TRBD1	TRBV6-6	.	CASTQSRTGEGYTF	TGTGCCAGCACCCAAAGTAGGACAGGGGAAGGCTACACCTTC
TRBJ1-1	.	TRBV30	few	CAWSSWEPFF	TGTGCCTGGAGTTCGTGGGAACCTTTCTTT
TRBJ1-2	TRBD1	TRBV11-1	.	CASSFGGQGGYGYTF	TGTGCCAGCAGCTTCGGCGGACAGGGAGGCTATGGCTACACCTTC
TRBJ2-6	TRBD1	TRBV19	.	CASSIRQGATGANVLTF	TGTGCCAGTAGTATCAGGCAGGGGGCAACTGGGGCCAACGTCCTGACTTTC
TRBJ2-7	TRBD1	TRBV5-1	.	CASSPGQGPYEQYF	TGCGCCAGCAGCCCGGGACAGGGTCCCTACGAGCAGTACTTC
TRBJ1-5	.	TRBV4-2	.	CASSQESRDYNQPQHF	TGTGCCAGCAGCCAAGAGAGCAGGGACTACAATCAGCCCCAGCATTTT
TRBJ2-7	TRBD2	TRBV5-1	.	CASSLGTSGRVYEQYF	TGCGCCAGCAGCTTGGGGACTAGCGGGAGGGTCTACGAGCAGTACTTC
TRBJ1-1	.	TRBV2	.	CANSRTLIARLNTEAFF	TGTGCCAACAGCAGAACCCTCATTGCAAGGTTGAACACTGAAGCTTTCTTT
TRBJ2-7	TRBD2	TRBV30	.	CAWSVREGSSYEQYF	TGTGCCTGGAGTGTACGGGAGGGCTCCTCCTACGAGCAGTACTTC
TRBJ1-2	.	TRBV28	few	CASSSQGSFYGYTF	TGTGCCAGCAGTTCCCAGGGCAGCTTCTATGGCTACACCTTC
TRBJ1-2	.	TRBV7-9	.	CASSLDGRATYGYTF	TGTGCCAGCAGCTTAGACGGCAGGGCGACCTATGGCTACACCTTC
TRBJ1-1	TRBD1	TRBV18	.	CASSPPGTGFGNTEAFF	TGTGCCAGCTCACCTCCCGGGACAGGGTTCGGGAACACTGAAGCTTTCTTT
TRBJ1-2	TRBD1	TRBV19	.	CASSPGQYYGYTF	TGTGCCAGTAGTCCGGGACAGTACTATGGCTACACCTTC
TRBJ2-3	TRBD2	TRBV5-4	.	CASSLRNGVERELDTDTQYF	TGTGCCAGCAGCCTAAGGAATGGGGTTGAGCGGGAGTTAGACACAGATACGCAGTATTTT
TRBJ2-7	.	TRBV10-3	medium-sized	CAIRVDDEQYF	TGTGCCATCAGGGTAGATGACGAGCAGTACTTC
TRBJ2-1	.	TRBV10-3	.	CAIGDQRANEQFF	TGTGCCATCGGGGACCAGCGGGCCAATGAGCAGTTCTTC
TRBJ1-1	TRBD1	TRBV6-5	.	CASTPTGSDTEAFF	TGTGCCAGCACCCCGACAGGGAGTGACACTGAAGCTTTCTTT
TRBJ1-4	.	TRBV30	.	CAWSTGIEKLFF	TGTGCCTGGAGTACAGGGATTGAAAAACTGTTTTTT
TRBJ2-3	TRBD1	TRBV9	.	CASSLRTGSTDTQYF	TGTGCCAGCAGTCTCCGGACAGGGAGCACAGATACGCAGTATTTT
TRBJ1-1	TRBD1	TRBV5-1	few	CASSFPGTGNTEAFF	TGCGCCAGCAGCTTTCCCGGGACAGGTAACACTGAAGCTTTCTTT
TRBJ2-7	.	TRBV27	.	CASSYTRVRSYEQYF	TGTGCCAGCAGTTACACCAGGGTAAGGTCCTACGAGCAGTACTTC
TRBJ1-1	.	TRBV7-6	.	CASSLVPGDTEAFF	TGTGCCAGCAGCTTAGTACCCGGTGACACTGAAGCTTTCTTT
TRBJ2-6	.	TRBV5-1	.	CASSFQGSGANVLTF	TGCGCCAGCAGCTTTCAGGGAAGTGGGGCCAACGTCCTGACTTTC
TRBJ2-5	TRBD1	TRBV5-1	.	CASSPAQGALTQYF	TGCGCCAGCAGCCCTGCACAGGGGGCCCTGACCCAGTACTTC
TRBJ2-5	TRBD2	TRBV5-4	.	CASSPPLAGAQETQYF	TGTGCCAGCAGCCCCCCACTAGCGGGGGCCCAAGAGACCCAGTACTTC
TRBJ2-3	.	TRBV4-2	.	CASSQRGATQYF	TGTGCCAGCAGCCAACGGGGCGCTACGCAGTATTTT
TRBJ2-6	.	TRBV19	once	CASSLQWTGANVLTF	TGTGCCAGTAGTCTTCAGTGGACTGGGGCCAACGTCCTGACTTTC
TRBJ2-2	TRBD1	TRBV14	.	CASSQKRQGGTGELFF	TGTGCCAGCAGCCAAAAAAGACAGGGGGGTACCGGGGAGCTGTTTTTT
TRBJ2-7	.	TRBV11-2	.	CASSLTPTKYHEQYF	TGTGCCAGCAGCTTGACCCCAACTAAATATCACGAGCAGTACTTC
TRBJ2-2	.	TRBV5-8	.	CASSLGQRAGELFF	TGTGCCAGCAGCTTGGGACAGAGAGCCGGGGAGCTGTTTTTT
TRBJ2-7	TRBD1	TRBV27	few	CATSTGVGEQYF	TGTGCCACCTCGACAGGGGTTGGGGAGCAGTACTTC
TRBJ1-2	.	TRBV6-6	.	CASSYLRRGNYGYTF	TGTGCCAGCAGTTACCTTCGCAGGGGCAACTATGGCTACACCTTC
TRBJ2-7	.	TRBV10-3	.	CASNPRDYSYEQYF	TGTGCCAGCAACCCTCGGGATTATTCCTACGAGCAGTACTTC
TRBJ1-3	TRBD1	TRBV7-9	.	CASSPTGQALNTIYF	TGTGCCAGCAGCCCCACGGGACAGGCTTTAAACACCATATATTTT
TRBJ2-3	TRBD2	TRBV10-3	.	CAIARAGGPFVPDTQYF	TGTGCCATCGCCCGGGCGGGGGGGCCATTCGTCCCAGATACGCAGTATTTT